The 30 T cell receptor beta chains below all came from one sample that was sequenced in a study of sequential checkpoint blockade in melanoma (dated by TCRdb to about 2019). Library preparation employed the immunoSEQ multiplex PCR assay. The immuneACCESS repertoire file appears here via TCRdb, limited to in-frame rearrangements. These files lack a portion of the clones; in checked studies, under half of the deficit traces to unresolved V genes, and the cause of the others is not known. The sample table holds approximately 37,000 clones, of which under 35% were seen once. The ten most abundant clones make up 1.6% of the sample. Taken with the paper, the label for treatment or condition translates to: randomized to nivolumab then ipilimumab (arm A) or the reverse (arm B). Sequencing was performed on tumor tissue (inferred from file names), taken from a patient given nivolumab and ipilimumab in sequence. The receptors derive from a human donor with melanoma.

This chain uses TRBV12-5 with TRBJ2-3; D ambiguous. The V end was cut by 2 bases, the J end by 1 base, with 10 bases between. The CDR3 covers 15 residues. Germline V gene lookup returns CDR1 LGHNT and CDR2 FRNRAP. The CDR3 nucleotides are TGTGCTAGTGGTTTGACTGCCAGCGGCACAGATACGCAGTATTTT. This sequence encodes CASGLTASGTDTQYF. The variable domain in full, with the rest retrieved from reference TRBV12-5 and TRBJ2-3, is DARVTQTPRHKVTEMGQEVTMRCQPILGHNTVFWYRQTMMQGLELLAYFRNRAPLDDSGMPKDRFSAEMPDATLATLKIQPSEPRDSAVYFCASGLTASGTDTQYFGPGTRLTVL.

This sequence joins TRBV5-1 and TRBJ2-1; 9 bases fit TRBD2. Germline loops: CDR1 SGHRS, CDR2 YFSETQ. This CDR3 region has 16 residues. Trimming at V came to 0 bases and at J to 10 bases, leaving 11 bases not matched to a gene. CDR3 loop: CASSLGRREGLGEQFF. CDR3 in DNA: TGCGCCAGCAGCTTGGGTAGGCGGGAGGGCTTGGGCGAGCAGTTCTTC.

This clone was picked up a small number of times. The rearrangement links TRBV11-3 to TRBJ2-1; D uncertain. The V and J ends lost 1 base and 6 bases respectively, with 10 bases between them. The CDR3 has 14 amino acids. Germline assignment: CDR1 SGHNT and CDR2 YENEEA. CDR3 amino acids: CASSLGSTPNEQFF. The CDR3 nucleotides read TGTGCCAGCAGCTTAGGTTCGACCCCCAATGAGCAGTTCTTC.

The J gene is TRBJ2-7, the V gene TRBV5-1, with 7 bases matching TRBD2. Trimming cost V 4 bases and J 9 bases; bases outside gene matches: 13. The CDR3 contains 14 residues. CDR1 is SGHRS and CDR2 is YFSETQ in the germline V gene. As DNA, the CDR3 is TGCGCCAGCAGCCCGGGGGAGGGTTTCAATGGGCAGTACTTC. It yields the protein CASSPGEGFNGQYF.

The chain recombines TRBV18 with TRBJ1-2; 7 bases map to TRBD1. The CDR3 contains 16 residues. Germline CDR1 is KGHSH and CDR2 is LQKENI. V gave up 4 bases and J gave up 2 bases; unmatched junction bases: 10. The CDR3 spells CASSLSDRARNYGYTF. CDR3 bases: TGTGCCAGCTCACTCAGCGACAGGGCCCGGAACTATGGCTACACCTTC.

The chain joins TRBV19 to TRBJ1-5; 7 positions match TRBD1. The V gene's germline CDR1 is LNHDA and CDR2 SQIVND (reference sequence). J gave up 0 bases and V 7 bases, and 9 bases lay outside the gene matches. The CDR3 totals 16 residues. The CDR3 loop reads CASTTTGSVSNQPQHF. CDR3 DNA sequence: TGTGCCAGTACCACGACAGGGTCGGTTAGCAATCAGCCCCAGCATTTT.

At least ten counts were recorded for this clone. This chain joins TRBV11-1 and TRBJ2-5; 8 bases map to TRBD1. The CDR3 has 15 amino acids. The V gene end was trimmed by 3 bases and the J gene end by 0 bases; junction bases not matched to a gene: 3. CDR1 is SGHAT, CDR2 FQDESV, per germline (reference sequence). The CDR3 region has the DNA TGTGCCAGCAGCTTCGGACAGGGTTACCAAGAGACCCAGTACTTC. Protein sequence: CASSFGQGYQETQYF.

The J gene is TRBJ1-2, the V gene TRBV4-1, with D perhaps matching TRBD1 (6 bases). CDR3 size: 17 residues. V was trimmed by 4 bases and J by 5 bases, leaving 23 bases between them. Germline assignment: CDR1 MGHRA and CDR2 YSYEKL. CDR3 region: CASSPLEGGRLMYGYTF. The CDR3 DNA reads TGCGCCAGCAGCCCCTTGGAGGGGGGACGCTTGATGTATGGCTACACCTTC.

The V call is TRBV18, the J call TRBJ2-5, with 7 bases fitting TRBD2. Trimming took 4 bases from V and 3 from J; bases not matched to a gene: 5. The length of the CDR3 is 14 residues. Germline V gene sequence: CDR1 KGHSH, CDR2 LQKENI. The CDR3 nucleotides are TGTGCCAGCTCACAAGCGGGGTCCAAAGAGACCCAGTACTTC. Protein sequence: CASSQAGSKETQYF.

This clone showed up just a few times. The rearrangement uses TRBV11-3 and TRBJ2-1, with 11 bases aligning to TRBD2. The CDR3 is made up of 15 amino acids. The V segment lost 5 bases and the J segment 5 bases; nucleotides outside the gene matches: 5. CDR1 SGHNT and CDR2 YENEEA come from the germline V gene. The CDR3 sequence: CASSRRLAGHNEQFF. In DNA form, the CDR3 reads TGTGCCAGCAGCCGGCGACTAGCGGGACACAATGAGCAGTTCTTC.

The rearrangement joins TRBV6-8 to TRBJ2-5; D might be TRBD2 (5 bases). Germline loops: CDR1 MNHGY, CDR2 SAAAGT. Deletions cut 2 bases from V and 4 bases from J, with 11 bases between. The CDR3 contains 14 residues. As DNA, the CDR3 is TGTGCCAGCAGTTACAGCCTTCGGGGAGAGACCCAGTACTTC. Amino acid sequence: CASSYSLRGETQYF.

This clone was seen a handful of times. This chain connects TRBV6-8 to TRBJ1-1; D remains unclear. Germline lookup yields CDR1 MNHGY and CDR2 SAAAGT. Between the trimmed V and J ends, which lost 6 bases and 0 bases, there was a span of 8 bases. This CDR3 contains 13 residues. The chain's CDR3 is CASRLTVNTEAFF. DNA for the CDR3: TGTGCCAGCAGACTAACGGTGAACACTGAAGCTTTCTTT.

This clone occurred a few times. V and J are TRBV11-3 and TRBJ2-1; D is unresolved. Trimming shortened V by 0 bases and J by 0 bases, and 12 bases separated the two germline ends. Germline CDR1 and CDR2: SGHNT and YENEEA. The CDR3 extends over 17 amino acids. CDR3: CASSLDIPVRSYNEQFF. The CDR3 DNA is TGTGCCAGCAGCTTAGATATTCCAGTACGCTCCTACAATGAGCAGTTCTTC.

The chain is built from TRBV18 and TRBJ2-6; D gene ambiguous. The ends were cut back, 6 bases at V and 2 bases at J, with 11 bases in the middle. Germline V CDR1 and CDR2: KGHSH, LQKENI. The CDR3 is 15 amino acids. The CDR3 here is CASSRTAPGANVLTF. CDR3 bases: TGTGCCAGCTCGCGGACGGCCCCTGGGGCCAACGTCCTGACTTTC.

The V call is TRBV30, the J call TRBJ2-5, with TRBD2 identical over 7 bases. The trim removed 3 bases at V and 9 bases at J, leaving 7 bases unmatched. This CDR3 has 12 amino acids. Per the germline V gene, CDR1 is GTSNPN and CDR2 is SVGIG (reference sequence). CDR3: CAWRGSGAPQYF. CDR3 DNA: TGTGCCTGGAGGGGGAGCGGGGCCCCCCAGTACTTC. The full variable domain, rest sourced from reference TRBV30 and TRBJ2-5, is SQTIHQWPATLVQPVGSPLSLECTVEGTSNPNLYWYRQAAGRGLQLLFYSVGIGQISSEVPQNLSASRPQDRQFILSSKKLLLSDSGFYLCAWRGSGAPQYFGPGTRLLVL.

This clone has only a few counts. The rearrangement uses TRBV10-2 and TRBJ1-1; a possible D gene is TRBD1 (6 bases). This CDR3 is 12 amino acids long. Germline V gene data show CDR1 as WSHSY and CDR2 as SAAADI. The germline V and J ends were trimmed by 5 bases and 10 bases, with 14 bases remaining between them. CDR3 amino acids: CASSRQDGGAFF. CDR3 DNA: TGCGCCAGCAGTAGACAGGACGGGGGAGCTTTCTTT.

This clone was seen many times. The genes are TRBV2 and TRBJ1-4, with D perhaps matching TRBD1 (6 bases). The germline V gene has CDR1 SNHLY and CDR2 FYNNEI. The germline V and J ends were trimmed by 6 bases and 3 bases, with 11 bases remaining between them. This CDR3 comprises 14 residues. In DNA, the CDR3 is TGTGCCAGCAGCGGGGGGGCGGCTAATGAAAAACTGTTTTTT. Its translation: CASSGGAANEKLFF.

The V call is TRBV6-8, the J call TRBJ2-5; D is ambiguous. The CDR3 covers 12 residues. The germline V gene encodes CDR1 MNHGY and CDR2 SAAAGT. Trimming removed 5 bases from V and 2 bases from J, with 6 bases in between. The CDR3 region has the DNA TGTGCCAGCAGTACAGATCAAGAGACCCAGTACTTC. Translating gives CASSTDQETQYF.

The chain carries TRBV4-1 and TRBJ2-3; the D call may be TRBD1 or TRBD2 (6 bases each). CDR3 length: 16 amino acids. Trimming took off 4 bases at V and 2 bases at J, with 16 bases between the two ends. Per the germline V gene, CDR1 is MGHRA and CDR2 is YSYEKL. The CDR3 DNA is TGCGCCAGCAGCCTTCAAGGGGGAGGTCTCACAGATACGCAGTATTTT. As protein: CASSLQGGGLTDTQYF.

This clone has just a few counts. J is TRBJ1-2 and V is TRBV6-8; D might be TRBD1 (6 bases). CDR1 is MNHGY and CDR2 is SAAAGT in the germline V gene. The CDR3 runs 13 residues. Trimming took 6 bases from V and 7 from J, leaving 15 bases between them. In DNA, the CDR3 is TGTGCCAGCAGCCCCGGGGGGCCGAGTGGCTACACCTTC. It codes for CASSPGGPSGYTF.

V and J are TRBV18 and TRBJ2-7, with 7 bases that match TRBD1. The CDR3 contains 16 residues. Germline trimming cut 0 bases from V and 2 bases from J; bases unmatched to any gene: 7. Germline loops: CDR1 KGHSH, CDR2 LQKENI. For the CDR3, the DNA is TGTGCCAGCTCACCACCCGGCTCGACAGGGACCTACGAGCAGTACTTC. It is translated as CASSPPGSTGTYEQYF. Full variable domain (rest looked up from reference TRBV18 and TRBJ2-7): NAGVMQNPRHLVRRRGQEARLRCSPMKGHSHVYWYRQLPEEGLKFMVYLQKENIIDESGMPKERFSAEFPKEGPSILRIQQVVRGDSAAYFCASSPPGSTGTYEQYFGPGTRLTVT.

The J gene is TRBJ2-1, the V gene TRBV11-3, with 7 bases matching TRBD2. CDR1 and CDR2 (germline): SGHNT, YENEEA. V was pared by 5 bases and J by 1 base, with 8 bases of the junction left unmatched. The CDR3 length is 16 residues. CDR3 nucleotides: TGTGCCAGCAGCACCGCTAGCGGACGATCCTACAATGAGCAGTTCTTC. This translates into CASSTASGRSYNEQFF. The complete variable domain, with remaining parts taken from reference TRBV11-3 and TRBJ2-1, reads EAGVVQSPRYKIIEKKQPVAFWCNPISGHNTLYWYLQNLGQGPELLIRYENEEAVDDSQLPKDRFSAERLKGVDSTLKIQPAELGDSAVYLCASSTASGRSYNEQFFGPGTRLTVL.

At least ten counts were recorded for this clone. The chain has TRBV6-8 and TRBJ2-7; no firm D call. This CDR3 is built from 13 residues. With 4 bases removed from V and 3 bases from J, the gap between germline ends came to 10 bases. CDR1 is MNHGY, CDR2 SAAAGT, per germline. The CDR3 protein is CASSSTTGYEQYF. For the CDR3, the DNA is TGTGCCAGCAGTTCGACAACCGGCTACGAGCAGTACTTC.

This clone was found a few times. CDR3: CASSIAGSSGNTIYF. The CDR3 bases are TGTGCCAGTAGTATAGCGGGGAGCTCTGGAAACACCATATATTTT. The rearrangement uses TRBV19 and TRBJ1-3; unclear D gene. The CDR3 length is 15 residues. V lost 1 base, J lost 0 bases, and 7 bases lay in between. Germline CDR1 reads LNHDA; CDR2 reads SQIVND (reference sequence). The full variable domain, its missing parts supplied by reference TRBV19 and TRBJ1-3, is DGGITQSPKYLFRKEGQNVTLSCEQNLNHDAMYWYRQDPGQGLRLIYYSQIVNDFQKGDIAEGYSVSREKKESFPLTVTSAQKNPTAFYLCASSIAGSSGNTIYFGEGSWLTVV.

The chain employs TRBV19 and TRBJ2-1; 10 bases match TRBD2. Germline V CDR1 and CDR2: LNHDA, SQIVND (reference sequence). With 6 bases clipped from V and 7 bases from J, the junction kept 6 bases outside the gene matches. The CDR3 contains 14 residues. CDR3 amino acids: CASRLAGSGNEQFF. As DNA, the CDR3 is TGTGCCAGTAGACTAGCGGGGTCAGGGAATGAGCAGTTCTTC.

The chain joins TRBV18 to TRBJ2-3; TRBD2 matches at 10 bases. The J segment lost 1 base and the V segment lost 3 bases, leaving 7 bases of the junction unmatched. CDR3 length: 17 amino acids. Per germline, CDR1 KGHSH and CDR2 LQKENI. CDR3 region: CASSPIASGRGTDTQYF. CDR3 nucleotide sequence: TGTGCCAGCTCACCCATCGCTAGCGGGAGAGGCACAGATACGCAGTATTTT.

The chain couples TRBV10-2 to TRBJ2-1, with 7 bases that match TRBD2. The CDR3 loop spans 15 amino acids. V was clipped by 5 bases and J by 4 bases; unmatched bases: 8. The germline CDR1 and CDR2 sequences are WSHSY and SAAADI. The CDR3 here is CASSSGGGLYNEQFF. DNA for the CDR3: TGCGCCAGCAGTAGCGGCGGGGGACTTTACAATGAGCAGTTCTTC.

This chain joins TRBV18 and TRBJ2-7; 8 bases are a match to TRBD1. Trimming took 2 bases from V and 4 from J; bases not matched to a gene: 4. The CDR3 loop spans 14 amino acids. Germline loops: CDR1 KGHSH, CDR2 LQKENI. The CDR3 sequence is CASSPVRGQYEQYF. CDR3 nucleotides: TGTGCCAGCTCACCAGTCAGGGGGCAGTACGAGCAGTACTTC.

V usage is TRBV18 and J usage is TRBJ2-7; TRBD2 agrees at 8 bases. Trimming cost V 2 bases and J 3 bases; bases outside gene matches: 0. CDR3 length equals 13 residues. Germline CDR1 reads KGHSH; CDR2 reads LQKENI. CDR3 nucleotides: TGTGCCAGCTCACCAGGGACTAGCTACGAGCAGTACTTC. Translated: CASSPGTSYEQYF.

This clone was seen repeatedly, ten times or more. This chain links TRBV7-5 with TRBJ1-1; the table's D call, TRBD1, was not checked against the DNA. TRBV7-5 is tagged as a pseudogene. The CDR3 is 16 residues long. CDR3: CASSLDRVSRNTEAFF. DNA for the CDR3: TGTGCCAGCAGCTTAGACAGGGTGTCTCGGAACACTGAAGCTTTCTTT.